The subject of this entry is one T cell receptor (beta chain). TCRdb keeps only in-frame clones here, not all; method: immunoSEQ multiplex PCR. Found here are some 370,000 clones, around 90% of them singletons; the top ten hold around 6.3%. This specimen comes from a study of blood T cell repertoires in COVID-19. Between the trimmed V and J ends, which lost 1 base and 0 bases, there was a span of 7 bases. The CDR3 has 15 amino acids. Germline-derived CDR1 and CDR2 are LNHDA and SQIVND (reference sequence). What was sequenced was peripheral blood. The clonotype originates from a man between 18 and 35 years old with active or convalescent COVID-19. The J gene is TRBJ1-5, the V gene TRBV19, with D maybe TRBD1 (5 bases). This CDR3 reads CASSIVDSSNQPQHF. CDR3 bases: TGTGCCAGTAGTATAGTAGACAGTAGCAATCAGCCCCAGCATTTT.